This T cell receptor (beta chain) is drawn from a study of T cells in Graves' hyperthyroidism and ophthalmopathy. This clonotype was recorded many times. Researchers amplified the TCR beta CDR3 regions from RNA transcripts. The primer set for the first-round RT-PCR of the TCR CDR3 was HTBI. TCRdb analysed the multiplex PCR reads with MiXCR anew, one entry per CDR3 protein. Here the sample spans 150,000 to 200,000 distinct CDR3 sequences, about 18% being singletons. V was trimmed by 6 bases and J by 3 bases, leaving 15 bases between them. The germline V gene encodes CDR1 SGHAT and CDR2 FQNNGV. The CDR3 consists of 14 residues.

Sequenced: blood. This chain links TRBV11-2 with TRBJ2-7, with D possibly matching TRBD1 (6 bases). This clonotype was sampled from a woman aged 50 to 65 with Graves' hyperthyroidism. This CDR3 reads CASSFYGTNYEQYF. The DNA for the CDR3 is TGTGCCAGCAGTTTTTACGGGACAAACTACGAGCAGTACTTC.